This is a list of T cell receptor beta chains from one sample in a study of cytomegalovirus exposure and HLA in healthy donors. This table comes from immunoSEQ multiplex PCR, and its TCRdb copy is limited to in-frame clones, with some not included. The sample consists of tens of thousands of clones, approximately 88% of them appearing once. The material sequenced was PBMCs. These receptors came from a woman under 30 in good health and CMV-seropositive. Each CDR3 is given with its conserved first and last residue. Fields, in order: clone size, D gene, V gene, J gene, CDR3 protein, CDR3 DNA. The D gene is left open where the match is weak. Rows may omit the clone size; those that give it use once, few, many or a size class.

size: -
D: -
V: TRBV7-7
J: TRBJ1-2
CDR3: CASSPSLGRDGYTF
DNA: TGTGCCAGCAGCCCCAGCCTAGGGCGGGATGGCTACACCTTC

size: -
D: -
V: TRBV6-1
J: TRBJ1-2
CDR3: CASRPQQDPYGYTF
DNA: TGTGCCAGCAGACCCCAACAGGACCCCTATGGCTACACCTTC

size: -
D: TRBD1
V: TRBV9
J: TRBJ2-2
CDR3: CASSIRTGVDTGELFF
DNA: TGTGCCAGCAGCATCCGGACAGGGGTGGACACCGGGGAGCTGTTTTTT

size: -
D: -
V: TRBV28
J: TRBJ2-3
CDR3: CASTPGVRTDTQYF
DNA: TGTGCCAGCACCCCCGGGGTTCGCACAGATACGCAGTATTTT

size: -
D: -
V: TRBV5-1
J: TRBJ1-1
CDR3: CASSLYQGDTEAFF
DNA: TGCGCCAGCAGCTTGTACCAGGGTGACACTGAAGCTTTCTTT

size: once
D: -
V: TRBV7-2
J: TRBJ2-5
CDR3: CASSPSPGFGETQYF
DNA: TGTGCCAGCAGCCCTAGTCCGGGGTTCGGGGAGACCCAGTACTTC

size: -
D: TRBD1
V: TRBV7-7
J: TRBJ2-3
CDR3: CASSSGTGPTDTQYF
DNA: TGTGCCAGCAGTTCCGGGACAGGGCCCACAGATACGCAGTATTTT

size: once
D: TRBD2
V: TRBV7-9
J: TRBJ2-1
CDR3: CASSSRLAGGFVNEQFF
DNA: TGTGCCAGCAGCTCCAGACTAGCGGGGGGCTTTGTCAATGAGCAGTTCTTC

size: -
D: -
V: TRBV5-8
J: TRBJ1-6
CDR3: CASSPDGHRNSPLHF
DNA: TGTGCCAGCAGCCCCGACGGACATCGGAATTCACCCCTCCACTTT

size: -
D: TRBD1
V: TRBV4-1
J: TRBJ2-1
CDR3: CASSHPRTGSSYNEQFF
DNA: TGCGCCAGCAGCCATCCAAGGACAGGCAGCTCCTACAATGAGCAGTTCTTC

size: -
D: TRBD2
V: TRBV6-4
J: TRBJ2-1
CDR3: CASSDSSGAYNEQFF
DNA: TGTGCCAGCAGTGACTCTAGCGGGGCCTACAATGAGCAGTTCTTC

size: -
D: -
V: TRBV7-9
J: TRBJ1-1
CDR3: CASSLKPTGFMNTEAFF
DNA: TGTGCCAGCAGCTTAAAACCCACAGGGTTCATGAACACTGAAGCTTTCTTT

size: -
D: -
V: TRBV28
J: TRBJ1-4
CDR3: CASSFAGEKLFF
DNA: TGTGCCAGCAGTTTTGCAGGCGAAAAACTGTTTTTT

size: -
D: -
V: TRBV11-2
J: TRBJ1-5
CDR3: CASRTTNQPQHF
DNA: TGTGCCAGCAGGACAACGAATCAGCCCCAGCATTTT

size: once
D: TRBD2
V: TRBV5-1
J: TRBJ2-1
CDR3: CASSLDWGGYNEQFF
DNA: TGCGCCAGCAGCTTGGACTGGGGGGGTTACAATGAGCAGTTCTTC

size: -
D: -
V: TRBV6-1
J: TRBJ2-5
CDR3: CASSEAQGVGETQYF
DNA: TGTGCCAGCAGTGAAGCGCAAGGGGTTGGAGAGACCCAGTACTTC

size: few
D: -
V: TRBV7-2
J: TRBJ1-6
CDR3: CASSLTGYSPLHF
DNA: TGTGCCAGCAGCCTCACAGGGTATTCACCCCTCCACTTT

size: -
D: -
V: TRBV5-1
J: TRBJ1-3
CDR3: CASSSSSGSGNTIYF
DNA: TGCGCCAGCAGCAGCTCCTCCGGTAGTGGAAACACCATATATTTT

size: -
D: TRBD1
V: TRBV6-5
J: TRBJ2-3
CDR3: CASSRPDRGLTQYF
DNA: TGTGCCAGCAGTCGACCTGACAGGGGGCTGACGCAGTATTTT

size: -
D: -
V: TRBV19
J: TRBJ1-2
CDR3: CASSIGEYGYTF
DNA: TGTGCCAGTAGTATAGGGGAGTATGGCTACACCTTC

size: -
D: -
V: TRBV6-1
J: TRBJ2-6
CDR3: CASFSSGANVLTF
DNA: TGTGCCAGCTTTAGTTCCGGGGCCAACGTCCTGACTTTC

size: -
D: TRBD2
V: TRBV2
J: TRBJ2-1
CDR3: CASTTAGGADNEQFF
DNA: TGTGCCAGCACCACGGCGGGGGGGGCGGACAATGAGCAGTTCTTC

size: -
D: -
V: TRBV21-1
J: TRBJ1-4
CDR3: CASSTRRGANEKLFF
DNA: TGTGCCAGCAGCACACGCAGGGGGGCTAATGAAAAACTGTTTTTT

size: -
D: TRBD2
V: TRBV11-2
J: TRBJ2-7
CDR3: CGGGNGPYEQYF
DNA: TGTGGCGGGGGGAATGGCCCCTACGAGCAGTACTTC

size: few
D: TRBD1
V: TRBV2
J: TRBJ1-2
CDR3: CASRGNTGGIGGYTF
DNA: TGTGCCAGCAGAGGGAACACAGGGGGCATCGGTGGCTACACCTTC

size: -
D: TRBD1
V: TRBV4-2
J: TRBJ2-2
CDR3: CASSRGTGANTGELFF
DNA: TGTGCCAGCAGCCGGGGGACAGGTGCGAACACCGGGGAGCTGTTTTTT

size: -
D: TRBD1
V: TRBV18
J: TRBJ2-7
CDR3: CASSPGVTGDGEQYF
DNA: TGTGCCAGCTCACCGGGCGTTACAGGGGATGGGGAGCAGTACTTC

size: -
D: TRBD1
V: TRBV7-6
J: TRBJ2-2
CDR3: CASSLWTGGDTGELFF
DNA: TGTGCCAGCAGCTTATGGACAGGGGGTGACACCGGGGAGCTGTTTTTT

size: -
D: TRBD1
V: TRBV19
J: TRBJ2-6
CDR3: CARKQGALYGANVLTF
DNA: TGTGCCAGGAAACAGGGGGCGCTTTATGGGGCCAACGTCCTGACTTTC

size: -
D: TRBD1
V: TRBV28
J: TRBJ1-1
CDR3: CASSTHKTTGIDTEAFF
DNA: TGTGCCAGCAGTACCCACAAGACGACAGGGATAGACACTGAAGCTTTCTTT

size: -
D: TRBD1
V: TRBV4-2
J: TRBJ1-5
CDR3: CASSDRDRGGQPQHF
DNA: TGTGCCAGCAGCGACCGGGACAGGGGAGGTCAGCCCCAGCATTTT

size: -
D: -
V: TRBV4-2
J: TRBJ2-3
CDR3: CASSQDLAFKTSTDTQYF
DNA: TGTGCCAGCAGCCAAGATCTCGCTTTTAAGACTAGCACAGATACGCAGTATTTT

size: many
D: -
V: TRBV4-1
J: TRBJ2-1
CDR3: CASSQDLATKNEQFF
DNA: TGCGCCAGCAGCCAAGATTTAGCAACAAAGAATGAGCAGTTCTTC

size: once
D: TRBD2
V: TRBV6-5
J: TRBJ2-5
CDR3: CASSYGVAGTKETQYF
DNA: TGTGCCAGCAGTTATGGTGTAGCGGGGACGAAGGAGACCCAGTACTTC

size: -
D: -
V: TRBV28
J: TRBJ1-1
CDR3: CASSLVDTEAFF
DNA: TGTGCCAGCAGTTTGGTAGACACTGAAGCTTTCTTT

size: -
D: -
V: TRBV14
J: TRBJ2-4
CDR3: CASSPRGANIQYF
DNA: TGTGCCAGCAGTCCCCGGGGGGCAAACATTCAGTACTTC

size: -
D: TRBD2
V: TRBV5-5
J: TRBJ2-7
CDR3: CASSLIAGGSYEQYF
DNA: TGTGCCAGCAGCTTGATAGCGGGGGGGTCCTACGAGCAGTACTTC

size: -
D: TRBD2
V: TRBV2
J: TRBJ2-7
CDR3: CASSGLGGGNYEQYF
DNA: TGTGCCAGCAGTGGTCTCGGCGGGGGGAACTACGAGCAGTACTTC

size: -
D: -
V: TRBV27
J: TRBJ2-7
CDR3: CASSLLGQWGAREQYF
DNA: TGTGCCAGCAGTTTACTAGGACAGTGGGGAGCCCGCGAGCAGTACTTC

size: once
D: -
V: TRBV7-9
J: TRBJ1-5
CDR3: CASSLGGAQPQHF
DNA: TGTGCCAGCAGCTTAGGGGGAGCTCAGCCCCAGCATTTT

size: -
D: -
V: TRBV16
J: TRBJ1-1
CDR3: CASSQSQGRNTEAFF
DNA: TGTGCCAGCAGCCAATCCCAGGGGAGGAACACTGAAGCTTTCTTT

size: -
D: TRBD2
V: TRBV5-1
J: TRBJ2-5
CDR3: CASSWGLAGGLGQETQYF
DNA: TGCGCCAGCAGCTGGGGACTAGCGGGGGGGCTAGGTCAAGAGACCCAGTACTTC

size: -
D: -
V: TRBV18
J: TRBJ1-5
CDR3: CASSETGPTYSNQPQHF
DNA: TGTGCCAGCTCAGAAACAGGGCCAACTTATAGCAATCAGCCCCAGCATTTT

size: -
D: -
V: TRBV4-1
J: TRBJ2-4
CDR3: CASSQEGGSDYRYF
DNA: TGCGCCAGCAGCCAAGAAGGAGGGTCGGACTACCGGTACTTC

size: -
D: -
V: TRBV27
J: TRBJ1-5
CDR3: CASSLSRARQPQHF
DNA: TGTGCCAGCAGTTTATCGCGAGCCCGTCAGCCCCAGCATTTT

size: -
D: -
V: TRBV9
J: TRBJ2-1
CDR3: CASSSRASDFHNEQFF
DNA: TGTGCCAGCAGCTCAAGAGCCTCGGACTTTCACAATGAGCAGTTCTTC

size: -
D: TRBD1
V: TRBV6-1
J: TRBJ1-5
CDR3: CATQDREFNQPQHF
DNA: TGTGCCACCCAAGACAGGGAGTTCAATCAGCCCCAGCATTTT

size: -
D: -
V: TRBV7-8
J: TRBJ1-2
CDR3: CASSSPLGSYPMSYGYTF
DNA: TGTGCCAGCAGCTCCCCCCTGGGCAGTTATCCCATGAGCTATGGCTACACCTTC

size: -
D: -
V: TRBV28
J: TRBJ2-2
CDR3: CASNPGSLRELFF
DNA: TGTGCCAGCAACCCCGGTTCACTGCGGGAGCTGTTTTTT

size: -
D: -
V: TRBV28
J: TRBJ2-3
CDR3: CASTRRGGAARTQYF
DNA: TGTGCCAGCACCAGGAGGGGGGGCGCCGCTAGAACGCAGTATTTT

size: -
D: TRBD1
V: TRBV6-1
J: TRBJ1-2
CDR3: CASSETGVNYGYTF
DNA: TGTGCCAGCAGTGAAACAGGGGTCAACTATGGCTACACCTTC

size: -
D: TRBD2
V: TRBV7-9
J: TRBJ2-1
CDR3: CASSLVAGGNNEQFF
DNA: TGTGCCAGCAGCTTAGTAGCGGGGGGGAACAATGAGCAGTTCTTC

size: -
D: -
V: TRBV4-2
J: TRBJ2-3
CDR3: CASSQDAGVTDTQYF
DNA: TGTGCCAGCAGCCAAGATGCCGGTGTCACAGATACGCAGTATTTT

size: -
D: TRBD1
V: TRBV5-1
J: TRBJ2-2
CDR3: CASSLQGTGGAGELFF
DNA: TGCGCCAGCAGCTTACAAGGGACAGGGGGCGCAGGGGAGCTGTTTTTT

size: -
D: -
V: TRBV5-1
J: TRBJ1-2
CDR3: CASRYGGALGYGYTF
DNA: TGCGCCAGCAGATATGGGGGGGCGCTCGGCTATGGCTACACCTTC

size: -
D: -
V: TRBV28
J: TRBJ2-5
CDR3: CASSFGGARTETQYF
DNA: TGTGCCAGCAGTTTTGGCGGGGCTCGGACGGAGACCCAGTACTTC

size: -
D: TRBD1
V: TRBV5-1
J: TRBJ2-5
CDR3: CASSPGQGSRETQYF
DNA: TGCGCCAGCAGCCCGGGACAGGGGTCGCGAGAGACCCAGTACTTC

size: -
D: -
V: TRBV7-7
J: TRBJ2-3
CDR3: CASSLTQGWADTQYF
DNA: TGTGCCAGCAGCTTAACTCAGGGTTGGGCAGATACGCAGTATTTT